This passage covers 23 T cell receptor beta chains from one sample sequenced in a study of early T cells in non-severe SARS-CoV-2 infection. One entry per CDR3 protein, called by TCRdb with MiXCR from the 5' RACE reads. The sample holds approximately 97,000 distinct CDR3 sequences, around 10% seen once. Sequenced material: whole blood, taken at baseline. The receptors were sampled from an adult who was a healthcare worker with PCR-confirmed SARS-CoV-2 infection or an uninfected control (not recorded which).

Ten or more counts support this clonotype. The genes are TRBV24-1 and TRBJ2-1; a weak D match, TRBD1 (6 bases). Germline V gene sequence: CDR1 KGHDR, CDR2 SFDVKD. The V end lost 3 bases, the J end lost 0 bases, and 11 bases lay between the germline ends. The CDR3 totals 16 residues. The CDR3 sequence: CATSDTDSSSYNEQFF. Here the CDR3 DNA reads TGTGCCACCAGTGATACGGACAGTTCCTCCTACAATGAGCAGTTCTTC.

This sequence joins TRBV2 and TRBJ2-7; the D is unclear. V lost 6 bases to trimming and J lost 7 bases, with 25 bases between them. The CDR3 is made up of 16 amino acids. CDR1 is SNHLY and CDR2 is FYNNEI in the germline V gene. CDR3 in DNA: TGTGCCAGCAGCGAGTCAGTACGGAGACTCAAGAGGGAGCAGTACTTC. It codes for CASSESVRRLKREQYF.

Only a few counts were recorded for this clonotype. The rearrangement links TRBV10-1 to TRBJ1-1; the D gene is possibly TRBD1 (5 bases). CDR3 length: 14 residues. The germline gives CDR1 WNHNN, CDR2 SYGVQD (reference sequence). V lost 3 bases and J lost 5, with 13 bases in between. In DNA, the CDR3 is TGCGCCAGCAGTGACCGGGCAGGGAGGACTGAAGCTTTCTTT. Translation: CASSDRAGRTEAFF.

This clonotype was counted many times. The chain is built from TRBV20-1 and TRBJ2-5; D is unresolved. V lost 3 bases and J 0 bases, leaving 14 bases between the germline ends. The CDR3 length is 15 residues. Germline-derived CDR1 and CDR2 are DFQATT and SNEGSKA (reference sequence). This chain's CDR3 is CSASSLLGHQETQYF. CDR3 in DNA: TGCAGTGCTAGCTCCCTCCTCGGGCACCAAGAGACCCAGTACTTC.

With regard to this clonotype: One base away lies a much larger clone, so this may be a sequencing read error. The V and J genes are TRBV20-1 and TRBJ2-3; 9 nucleotides line up with TRBD2. In germline, CDR1 is DFQATT, CDR2 SNEGSKA (reference sequence). There are 14 residues in the CDR3. The CDR3 DNA reads TGCAGAGCCCCAGCGGGAGGAGGAGGAGATACGCAGTATTTT. Amino acids: CRAPAGGGGDTQYF.

In its sample, this clonotype was seen a few times. The chain couples TRBV7-6 to TRBJ2-1, with 7 bases aligning to TRBD2. J lost 4 bases, V lost 4 bases, and 4 bases had no gene match. CDR1 is SGHVS and CDR2 is FNYEAQ in the germline V gene. CDR3 length: 14 amino acids. CDR3 sequence (DNA): TGTGCCAGCAGCTACGGGGGGATATACAATGAGCAGTTCTTC. Translating gives CASSYGGIYNEQFF.

CDR3: CASSQEWGTDTQYF. Written as DNA, the CDR3 is TGCGCCAGCAGCCAAGAATGGGGGACAGATACGCAGTATTTT. The J gene is TRBJ2-3, the V gene TRBV4-3; TRBD1 or TRBD2 may be the D gene (5 bases each). Germline loops: CDR1 LGHNA, CDR2 YSLEER. This CDR3 spans 14 amino acids. The ends were cut back, 0 bases at V and 3 bases at J, with 7 bases in the middle.

This clonotype appeared many times. As DNA, the CDR3 is TGCAGTGCTAGAGACAGGCAGGGAGGGTACTATGGCTACACCTTC. Amino acids: CSARDRQGGYYGYTF. J is TRBJ1-2 and V is TRBV20-1, with D possibly matching TRBD1 (5 bases). The CDR3 is 15 residues long. V was cut by 0 bases and J by 3 bases, with 14 bases left in between. Germline CDR1 and CDR2: DFQATT and SNEGSKA (reference sequence).

This clonotype came up a few times. This chain joins TRBV9 and TRBJ2-3, with 11 bases that match TRBD2. Germline V gives CDR1 SGDLS, CDR2 YYNGEE. This CDR3 has 15 amino acids. J was trimmed by 3 bases and V by 7 bases; bases with no gene match: 7. The CDR3 DNA follows: TGTGCCAGCGGGATAGCGGGGGGGAAAACAGATACGCAGTATTTT. The encoded protein is CASGIAGGKTDTQYF.

This rearrangement joins TRBV3-1 to TRBJ2-3; D is perhaps TRBD1 (5 bases). Germline-derived CDR1 and CDR2 are LGHDT and YNNKEL (reference sequence). Between the trimmed V and J ends, which lost 1 base and 6 bases, there was a span of 14 bases. The CDR3 loop spans 15 amino acids. The CDR3 reads CASSQVAQGGDTQYF. Here the CDR3 DNA reads TGTGCCAGCAGCCAAGTGGCTCAGGGTGGTGATACGCAGTATTTT.

V usage is TRBV20-1 and J usage is TRBJ2-3, with D maybe TRBD2 (6 bases). CDR1 and CDR2 from the germline V gene are DFQATT and SNEGSKA (reference sequence). The CDR3 sequence is 15 residues long. Trimming stripped 5 bases from V and 1 base from J, with 16 bases between. CDR3 amino acids: CSAHPGASGTDTQYF. Written as DNA, the CDR3 is TGCAGTGCTCACCCCGGGGCTAGCGGCACAGATACGCAGTATTTT.

This clonotype was seen more than once but under ten times. The chain uses TRBV5-1 and TRBJ1-4, with D unclear. Trimming shortened V by 0 bases and J by 0 bases, and 9 bases separated the two germline ends. The CDR3 runs 16 residues. Germline V gene data show CDR1 as SGHRS and CDR2 as YFSETQ. CDR3 sequence reads: CASSLDDGATNEKLFF. Written as DNA, the CDR3 is TGCGCCAGCAGCTTGGACGACGGGGCAACTAATGAAAAACTGTTTTTT.

This clonotype has only one observation. This chain joins TRBV7-2 and TRBJ2-3, with TRBD1 matching 10 bases. From germline, CDR1 is SGHTA and CDR2 FQGNSA. The CDR3 is 14 amino acids. Losses at the gene ends were 7 bases for V and 6 bases for J; bases not matched to a gene: 7. DNA for the CDR3: TGTGCCAGCATCGAGGGACAGGGGTTTGATACGCAGTATTTT. Translated, it gives CASIEGQGFDTQYF.

This clonotype showed up just a few times. The V gene is TRBV5-1, the J gene TRBJ1-1, with D perhaps TRBD1 (6 bases). CDR1 is SGHRS and CDR2 is YFSETQ in the germline V gene. The germline V and J ends were trimmed by 3 bases and 0 bases, with 15 bases remaining between them. The CDR3 length is 16 residues. The CDR3 DNA is TGCGCCAGCAGCTGGGGTTCGCCAGGGGTGAACACTGAAGCTTTCTTT. It codes for CASSWGSPGVNTEAFF.

This clonotype has ten or more counts. This chain joins TRBV18 and TRBJ1-6; D uncertain. Trimming cost V 5 bases and J 8 bases, with 10 bases left between them. The CDR3 is 13 residues long. Germline V lookup: CDR1 KGHSH, CDR2 LQKENI. The CDR3: CASSGEQDSPLHF. The CDR3 bases are TGTGCCAGCTCAGGCGAGCAGGATTCACCCCTCCACTTT.

This clonotype was recorded a few times. The rearrangement links TRBV29-1 to TRBJ2-6, with D tentatively TRBD2 (6 bases). The CDR3 is made up of 18 amino acids. Trimming stripped 7 bases from V and 4 bases from J, with 26 bases between. CDR1 and CDR2 (germline): SQVTM, ANQGSEA. CDR3 sequence reads: CSAQDLRRDNSGANVLTF. The CDR3 DNA follows: TGCAGCGCCCAGGACCTACGGAGGGATAACTCCGGGGCCAACGTCCTGACTTTC.

This clonotype was seen many times. CDR3 region: CASSPGTMNTGELFF. The CDR3 DNA follows: TGTGCCAGTAGTCCCGGGACAATGAACACCGGGGAGCTGTTTTTT. The chain has TRBV19 and TRBJ2-2, with D maybe TRBD1 (6 bases). This CDR3 region has 15 residues. Germline CDR1 reads LNHDA; CDR2 reads SQIVND (reference sequence). Trimming cost V 5 bases and J 1 base, with 11 bases left between them.

This clonotype was counted between two and nine times. V and J are TRBV6-1 and TRBJ2-3; D ambiguous. V was clipped by 6 bases and J by 2 bases, with 12 bases between them. Germline CDR1 reads MNHNS; CDR2 reads SASEGT. This CDR3 is built from 14 residues. The CDR3 coding sequence is TGTGCCAGCAGGAATGGACGGTACACAGATACGCAGTATTTT. Its protein product is CASRNGRYTDTQYF.

This clonotype was detected once. It may be a read error: a sequence one base away is much more abundant. The DNA for the CDR3 is TGCAGTGCTAGGCCGGGGGAAATCACAACCGGGGAGCTGTTTTTT. The encoded protein is CSARPGEITTGELFF. The chain links TRBV20-1 to TRBJ2-2, with D possibly being TRBD2 (6 bases). This CDR3 has 15 amino acids. Germline values: CDR1 DFQATT, CDR2 SNEGSKA (reference sequence). V was pared by 3 bases and J by 5 bases, with 16 bases between.

The V call is TRBV3-1, the J call TRBJ2-5; D unresolved. CDR3 size: 13 residues. Trimming removed 0 bases from V and 3 bases from J, with 5 bases in between. From germline, CDR1 is LGHDT and CDR2 YNNKEL (reference sequence). In nucleotides, the CDR3 is TGTGCCAGCAGCCAAGAGAAGAAAGAGACCCAGTACTTC. Amino acids: CASSQEKKETQYF.

This clonotype appeared a few times. The chain employs TRBV7-3 and TRBJ2-1; TRBD2 aligns across 11 bases. In germline, CDR1 is SGHTA, CDR2 FQGTGA. V shed 6 bases, J shed 5 bases, and the junction held 3 bases outside the gene matches. This CDR3 has 14 residues. The CDR3: CASSLAGGDNEQFF. The CDR3 nucleotides read TGTGCCAGCAGTTTAGCGGGAGGGGACAATGAGCAGTTCTTC.

This clonotype was counted between two and nine times. The J gene is TRBJ1-4, the V gene TRBV6-1; perhaps TRBD1 as D (6 bases). Germline V CDR1 and CDR2: MNHNS, SASEGT. The V end was cut by 8 bases, the J end by 5 bases, with 18 bases between. The CDR3 spans 15 residues. The CDR3 nucleotides are TGTGCCAGCGGGGACACGGCCTGGGGGAATGAAAAACTGTTTTTT. It is translated as CASGDTAWGNEKLFF.

This clonotype has only a few counts. The chain has TRBV10-2 and TRBJ2-2, with a weak D call TRBD1 (5 bases). The germline CDR1 and CDR2 sequences are WSHSY and SAAADI. The CDR3 is made up of 15 amino acids. Trimming took 6 bases from V and 2 from J, leaving 13 bases between them. CDR3 coding DNA: TGCGCCAGCAGAACTACAGGAGTAAACACCGGGGAGCTGTTTTTT. It codes for CASRTTGVNTGELFF.